Presented here are 31 T cell receptor beta chains from one specimen sequenced in a study of beta chain features in type 1 diabetes. As every portion of the isolated RNA was reverse transcribed, the sequencing read expressed TCRB transcripts. Profiled with immunoSEQ multiplex PCR; TCRdb holds only in-frame clones, not every one. Of 120,000 to 150,000 clones detected, under 60% appear once; the ten largest clones hold around 0.45%. The sequencing input was Tregs from blood. Receptor source: a young man in good health.

The rearrangement links TRBV30 to TRBJ1-1; no clear D. Trimming removed 5 bases at V and 4 bases at J, with 14 bases between. The V gene's germline CDR1 is GTSNPN and CDR2 SVGIG (reference sequence). This CDR3 contains 13 residues. CDR3 nucleotides: TGTGCCTGGCGCGTAACCCTGGTCACTGAAGCTTTCTTT. Encoded protein: CAWRVTLVTEAFF.

J is TRBJ2-7 and V is TRBV7-3; maybe TRBD1 (5 bases). Per the germline V gene, CDR1 is SGHTA and CDR2 is FQGTGA. V gave up 2 bases and J gave up 5 bases, with 10 bases separating them. This CDR3 region has 13 residues. CDR3: CASSLAGSDEQYF. In nucleotides, the CDR3 is TGTGCCAGCAGCTTAGCAGGGTCTGACGAGCAGTACTTC. The entire variable domain, with the rest obtained from reference TRBV7-3 and TRBJ2-7, is as follows: GAGVSQTPSNKVTEKGKYVELRCDPISGHTALYWYRQSLGQGPEFLIYFQGTGAADDSGLPNDRFFAVRPEGSVSTLKIQRTERGDSAVYLCASSLAGSDEQYFGPGTRLTVT.

V is TRBV23-1 and J is TRBJ1-2; the D gene is possibly TRBD1 (5 bases). TRBV23-1 is an ORF; its function is uncertain. V gave up 4 bases and J gave up 3 bases, with 9 bases separating them. This CDR3 is 13 amino acids long. The CDR3 DNA reads as TGCGCCAGCAGTCTTAGGGGCGACTATGGCTACACCTTC. Translated: CASSLRGDYGYTF.

This clone appeared once. The chain recombines TRBV7-9 with TRBJ2-7, with a weak D call TRBD1 (5 bases). Germline lookup yields CDR1 SEHNR and CDR2 FQNEAQ (reference sequence). The CDR3 is 13 amino acids. Trimming removed 5 bases from V and 6 bases from J, with 14 bases in between. CDR3 bases: TGTGCCAGCAGCGTCCTACAGGCATCCGAGCAGTACTTC. This gives the protein CASSVLQASEQYF.

CDR3 nucleotides: TGTGCCAGCAAGCTACAGGGACGAAGGCACGAGCAGTACTTC. Protein: CASKLQGRRHEQYF. The chain has TRBV27 and TRBJ2-7; maybe TRBD1 (6 bases). Germline CDR1 is MNHEY and CDR2 is SMNVEV (reference sequence). This CDR3 spans 14 amino acids. The V and J ends lost 7 bases and 5 bases respectively, with 18 bases between them.

The sample holds a few counts of this clone. The chain uses TRBV28 and TRBJ1-1, with no clear D. The V end was cut by 3 bases, the J end by 1 base, with 9 bases between. In germline, CDR1 is MDHEN, CDR2 SYDVKM. CDR3 length: 14 amino acids. The CDR3 reads CASSFIAPNTEAFF. The CDR3 DNA follows: TGTGCCAGCAGTTTCATCGCGCCGAACACTGAAGCTTTCTTT.

This rearrangement joins TRBV29-1 to TRBJ2-7; 9 bases align to TRBD1. CDR1 and CDR2 (germline): SQVTM, ANQGSEA. The CDR3 contains 14 residues. The V gene end was trimmed by 7 bases and the J gene end by 0 bases; junction bases not matched to a gene: 7. The CDR3 loop is CSAPRDRASYEQYF. In DNA form, the CDR3 reads TGCAGCGCCCCCCGGGACAGGGCCTCCTACGAGCAGTACTTC.

The chain uses TRBV7-2 and TRBJ2-3, with D unresolved. The CDR3 consists of 13 residues. Per the germline V gene, CDR1 is SGHTA and CDR2 is FQGNSA. The V and J ends lost 4 bases and 3 bases respectively, with 8 bases between them. CDR3 loop: CASSSRLTDTQYF. As DNA, the CDR3 is TGTGCCAGCAGCTCGAGATTGACAGATACGCAGTATTTT.

The table lists this clone with a few counts. The V and J genes are TRBV30 and TRBJ1-1; D uncertain. Trimming took 4 bases from V and 7 from J, leaving 16 bases between them. Germline-derived CDR1 and CDR2 are GTSNPN and SVGIG (reference sequence). This CDR3 contains 13 residues. In nucleotides, the CDR3 is TGTGCCTGGACCAGTGGCCATTTGATTGAAGCTTTCTTT. Encoded protein: CAWTSGHLIEAFF.

This clone appeared a few times. V and J are TRBV7-2 and TRBJ2-4; 7 positions agree with TRBD2. Germline assignment: CDR1 SGHTA and CDR2 FQGNSA. The CDR3 loop spans 14 amino acids. With 5 bases clipped from V and 7 bases from J, the junction kept 8 bases outside the gene matches. Here the CDR3 DNA reads TGTGCCAGCAGCCCCGGGGGGTCGCACAACATTCAGTACTTC. It translates to CASSPGGSHNIQYF.

This clone has more than one count but fewer than ten. The CDR3 bases are TGTGCCAGTAGAGGAGGACAGGGGCATGATCAGCCCCAGCATTTT. Translating it yields CASRGGQGHDQPQHF. The J gene is TRBJ1-5, the V gene TRBV19; 9 positions match TRBD1. This CDR3 spans 15 amino acids. The V and J ends lost 6 bases and 5 bases, in that order; junction bases with no gene match: 8. Germline V lookup: CDR1 LNHDA, CDR2 SQIVND (reference sequence). Filled out from reference TRBV19 and TRBJ1-5, the complete variable domain reads DGGITQSPKYLFRKEGQNVTLSCEQNLNHDAMYWYRQDPGQGLRLIYYSQIVNDFQKGDIAEGYSVSREKKESFPLTVTSAQKNPTAFYLCASRGGQGHDQPQHFGDGTRLSIL.

The V gene is TRBV28, the J gene TRBJ2-7, with D possibly being TRBD1 (6 bases). V lost 5 bases, J lost 2 bases, and 16 bases lay in between. Germline loops: CDR1 MDHEN, CDR2 SYDVKM. This CDR3 contains 15 residues. The CDR3 coding sequence is TGTGCCAGCAGTGTACCGGGACACGCTACCTACGAGCAGTACTTC. Translation gives CASSVPGHATYEQYF.

The chain uses TRBV5-6 and TRBJ1-2, with D maybe TRBD1 (5 bases). Germline V gene lookup returns CDR1 SGHDT and CDR2 YYEEEE. The germline V and J ends were trimmed by 5 bases and 1 base, with 21 bases remaining between them. The CDR3 consists of 17 residues. In DNA form, the CDR3 reads TGTGCCAGCAGAACACTCATGCTGGCAAGGGGTAACTATGGCTACACCTTC. Protein sequence: CASRTLMLARGNYGYTF.

J is TRBJ2-3 and V is TRBV4-2, with 8 positions matching TRBD2. From germline, CDR1 is LGHNA and CDR2 YNFKEQ. The J segment lost 2 bases and the V segment lost 7 bases, leaving 14 bases of the junction unmatched. This CDR3 spans 17 amino acids. In DNA, the CDR3 is TGTGCCAGCACCCCCGTCCAAGCGGGGGTTATCACAGATACGCAGTATTTT. Its protein is CASTPVQAGVITDTQYF.

The chain is built from TRBV7-9 and TRBJ2-5; 9 bases map to TRBD1. The CDR3 length is 16 residues. Germline loops: CDR1 SEHNR, CDR2 FQNEAQ (reference sequence). V trimming: 3 bases; J trimming: 5 bases; junction bases outside the gene matches: 10. The CDR3 DNA sequence: TGTGCCAGCAGCTTTCCTGCCGGGACAGGGCGGGAGACCCAGTACTTC. Its protein product is CASSFPAGTGRETQYF.

The CDR3 sequence: CASSTIQGITEAFF. The DNA for the CDR3 is TGTGCCAGCAGTACGATCCAGGGTATCACTGAAGCTTTCTTT. The V gene is TRBV11-1, the J gene TRBJ1-1; a possible D gene is TRBD1 (5 bases). Germline CDR1 and CDR2: SGHAT and FQDESV (reference sequence). The CDR3 contains 14 residues. Trimming left V 6 bases short and J 4 bases short, with 15 bases between.

This sequence joins TRBV11-2 and TRBJ2-7; 7 bases map to TRBD2. V was pared by 4 bases and J by 4 bases, with 4 bases of the junction left unmatched. CDR3 length equals 13 residues. Per germline, CDR1 SGHAT and CDR2 FQNNGV. For the CDR3, the DNA is TGTGCCAGCAGCTCCCTGGGGGGGTACGAGCAGTACTTC. Translation: CASSSLGGYEQYF. Full variable domain (missing parts from reference TRBV11-2 and TRBJ2-7): EAGVAQSPRYKIIEKRQSVAFWCNPISGHATLYWYQQILGQGPKLLIQFQNNGVVDDSQLPKDRFSAERLKGVDSTLKIQPAKLEDSAVYLCASSSLGGYEQYFGPGTRLTVT.

This clone was detected only a few times. V gene TRBV6-1 combines with J gene TRBJ2-1; possible D gene TRBD2, 7 bases. The length of the CDR3 is 15 residues. V was clipped by 3 bases and J by 8 bases, with 17 bases between them. Germline CDR1 and CDR2: MNHNS and SASEGT. Written as DNA, the CDR3 is TGTGCCAGCAGTGATGCGCGGGGGCCTTCCCATGAGCAGTTCTTC. This sequence encodes CASSDARGPSHEQFF.

This clone has only a few counts. The rearrangement uses TRBV11-2 and TRBJ1-1, with D perhaps TRBD1 (5 bases). Trimming took 3 bases from V and 1 from J, leaving 9 bases between them. The CDR3 runs to 14 residues. Germline V lookup: CDR1 SGHAT, CDR2 FQNNGV. CDR3: CASSFRRENTEAFF. In DNA form, the CDR3 reads TGTGCCAGCAGCTTTCGCAGGGAGAACACTGAAGCTTTCTTT.

The chain uses TRBV28 and TRBJ1-2; weak D call: TRBD1 (6 bases). Germline values: CDR1 MDHEN, CDR2 SYDVKM. Trimming removed 2 bases from V and 4 bases from J, with 17 bases in between. CDR3 length equals 16 residues. The CDR3 loop reads CASSLLGGPAAYGYTF. CDR3 DNA sequence: TGTGCCAGCAGTTTACTAGGGGGTCCCGCGGCCTATGGCTACACCTTC.

The rearrangement joins TRBV2 to TRBJ1-5, with 9 bases identical to TRBD1. V shed 6 bases, J shed 2 bases, and the junction held 5 bases outside the gene matches. Germline V gives CDR1 SNHLY, CDR2 FYNNEI. The CDR3 is 15 residues long. Here the CDR3 DNA reads TGTGCCAGCAGGGGGACAGGGTTGCGCAATCAGCCCCAGCATTTT. It translates to CASRGTGLRNQPQHF. The full variable domain, in which reference TRBV2 and TRBJ1-5 provide the parts outside the CDR3, is EPEVTQTPSHQVTQMGQEVILRCVPISNHLYFYWYRQILGQKVEFLVSFYNNEISEKSEIFDDQFSVERPDGSNFTLKIRSTKLEDSAMYFCASRGTGLRNQPQHFGDGTRLSIL.

The chain uses TRBV28 and TRBJ1-2; perhaps TRBD1 as D (5 bases). The germline CDR1 and CDR2 sequences are MDHEN and SYDVKM. This CDR3 has 12 residues. V shed 11 bases and J shed 6 bases, with 16 bases lying between them. In DNA form, the CDR3 reads TGTGCCGCCTACGTATCGGGGGATGGCTACACCTTC. Translating gives CAAYVSGDGYTF.

The chain recombines TRBV10-3 with TRBJ1-1; 10 bases are shared with TRBD1. V gave up 6 bases and J gave up 7 bases; unmatched junction bases: 8. This CDR3 region has 14 residues. CDR1 is ENHRY and CDR2 is SYGVKD in the germline V gene. The CDR3 DNA reads as TGTGCCATCAGCGGGGGGACAGGGGTCTTTGAAGCTTTCTTT. Translated: CAISGGTGVFEAFF.

J is TRBJ2-1 and V is TRBV9; 8 nucleotides agree with TRBD2. Looked up from germline, CDR1 is SGDLS and CDR2 is YYNGEE. The CDR3 length is 19 residues. The ends lost 4 bases at V and 2 bases at J; junction bases unmatched: 17. The DNA for the CDR3 is TGTGCCAGCAGCACTAGCCCTCCAAATGCGGGGGGACCCTACAATGAGCAGTTCTTC. This translates into CASSTSPPNAGGPYNEQFF. Full variable domain (rest looked up from reference TRBV9 and TRBJ2-1): DSGVTQTPKHLITATGQRVTLRCSPRSGDLSVYWYQQSLDQGLQFLIQYYNGEERAKGNILERFSAQQFPDLHSELNLSSLELGDSALYFCASSTSPPNAGGPYNEQFFGPGTRLTVL.

The rearrangement joins TRBV28 to TRBJ1-4, with D perhaps matching TRBD1 (6 bases). The ends were cut back, 5 bases at V and 4 bases at J, with 14 bases in the middle. Germline CDR1 and CDR2: MDHEN and SYDVKM. This CDR3 is built from 15 residues. The CDR3 coding sequence is TGTGCCAGCAGTATACCGACAGGCCGTAATGAAAAACTGTTTTTT. This translates into CASSIPTGRNEKLFF.

This clone was detected a few times. The V and J genes are TRBV28 and TRBJ2-1; TRBD1 is a possible D gene (6 bases). V dropped 4 bases and J dropped 6 bases, with 13 bases sitting between them. From germline, CDR1 is MDHEN and CDR2 SYDVKM. The CDR3 is 14 residues long. The CDR3 loop reads CASSSRTGTNEQFF. The CDR3 DNA reads as TGTGCCAGCAGTTCGCGAACAGGGACCAATGAGCAGTTCTTC.

This sequence joins TRBV19 and TRBJ2-2, with D possibly TRBD1 on 5 matching bases. This CDR3 comprises 16 residues. With 3 bases removed from V and 6 bases from J, the gap between germline ends came to 17 bases. Germline V gives CDR1 LNHDA, CDR2 SQIVND (reference sequence). In DNA, the CDR3 is TGTGCCAGTAGTATTGGGGCATTTAGTCTGGCCGGGGAGCTGTTTTTT. This sequence encodes CASSIGAFSLAGELFF.

The V and J genes are TRBV6-1 and TRBJ1-1, with D hard to call. V gave up 8 bases and J gave up 1 base, with 11 bases separating them. CDR3 length equals 13 residues. Per germline, CDR1 MNHNS and CDR2 SASEGT. Here the CDR3 DNA reads TGTGCCAGCGTCTCCGGGAAGAACACTGAAGCTTTCTTT. Amino acid sequence: CASVSGKNTEAFF.

This clone was recorded a few times. The genes are TRBV6-6 and TRBJ2-5; 8 bases map to TRBD1. This CDR3 comprises 12 residues. Germline V gives CDR1 MNHNY, CDR2 SVGAGI (reference sequence). V lost 9 bases, J lost 2 bases, and 2 bases stayed unmatched. In DNA form, the CDR3 reads TGTGCCAGTGGGACAGGTCAAGAGACCCAGTACTTC. It specifies CASGTGQETQYF.

This chain's CDR3 is CASSSENWGPGSNTEAFF. CDR3 DNA sequence: TGCGCCAGCAGCTCCGAGAATTGGGGGCCCGGATCGAACACTGAAGCTTTCTTT. This sequence joins TRBV5-1 and TRBJ1-1; D possibly corresponds to TRBD1 (6 bases). There are 18 residues in the CDR3. The V end lost 3 bases, the J end lost 1 base, and 22 bases lay between the germline ends. From germline, CDR1 is SGHRS and CDR2 YFSETQ.

This chain connects TRBV5-1 to TRBJ2-7; D ambiguous. The germline V gene has CDR1 SGHRS and CDR2 YFSETQ. Trimming stripped 3 bases from V and 5 bases from J, with 9 bases between. The CDR3 spans 12 residues. This CDR3 reads CASSSRRDEQYF. The CDR3 DNA reads TGCGCCAGCAGCTCTAGACGGGACGAGCAGTACTTC. The full variable domain, rest sourced from reference TRBV5-1 and TRBJ2-7, is KAGVTQTPRYLIKTRGQQVTLSCSPISGHRSVSWYQQTPGQGLQFLFEYFSETQRNKGNFPGRFSGRQFSNSRSEMNVSTLELGDSALYLCASSSRRDEQYFGPGTRLTVT.